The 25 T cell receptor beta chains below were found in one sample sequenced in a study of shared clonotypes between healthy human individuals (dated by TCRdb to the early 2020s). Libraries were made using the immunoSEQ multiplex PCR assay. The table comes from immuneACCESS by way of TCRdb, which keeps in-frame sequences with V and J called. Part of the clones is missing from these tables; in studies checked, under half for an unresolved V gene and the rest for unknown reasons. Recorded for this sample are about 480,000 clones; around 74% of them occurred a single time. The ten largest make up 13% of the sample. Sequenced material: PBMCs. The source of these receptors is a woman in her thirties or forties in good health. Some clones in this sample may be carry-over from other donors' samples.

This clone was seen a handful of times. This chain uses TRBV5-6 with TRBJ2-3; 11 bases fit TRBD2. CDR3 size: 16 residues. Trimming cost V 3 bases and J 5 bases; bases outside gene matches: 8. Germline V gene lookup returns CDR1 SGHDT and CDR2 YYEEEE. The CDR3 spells CASSSGTSGFGDTQYF. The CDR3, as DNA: TGTGCCAGCAGCTCCGGGACTAGCGGTTTCGGAGATACGCAGTATTTT.

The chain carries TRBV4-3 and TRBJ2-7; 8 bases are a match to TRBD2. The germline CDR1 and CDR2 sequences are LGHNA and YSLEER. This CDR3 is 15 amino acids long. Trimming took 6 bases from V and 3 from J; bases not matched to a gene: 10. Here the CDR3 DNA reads TGCGCCAGCAGTCCCCGGGCGGGAGGTGGCTACGAGCAGTACTTC. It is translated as CASSPRAGGGYEQYF.

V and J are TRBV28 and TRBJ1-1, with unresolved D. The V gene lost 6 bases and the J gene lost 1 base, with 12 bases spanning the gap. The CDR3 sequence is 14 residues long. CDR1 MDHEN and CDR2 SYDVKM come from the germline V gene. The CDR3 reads CASSIARENTEAFF. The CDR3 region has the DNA TGTGCCAGCAGCATAGCAAGGGAGAACACTGAAGCTTTCTTT.

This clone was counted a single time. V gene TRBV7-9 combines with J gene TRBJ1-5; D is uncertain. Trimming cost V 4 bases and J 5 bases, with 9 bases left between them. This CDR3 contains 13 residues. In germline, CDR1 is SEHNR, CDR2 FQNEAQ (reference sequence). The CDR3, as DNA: TGTGCCAGCAGCTCCTTTGGGGATCAGCCCCAGCATTTT. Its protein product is CASSSFGDQPQHF.

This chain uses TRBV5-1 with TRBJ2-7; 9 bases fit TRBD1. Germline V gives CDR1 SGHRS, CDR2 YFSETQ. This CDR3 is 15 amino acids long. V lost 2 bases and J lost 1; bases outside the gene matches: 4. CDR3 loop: CASSFGGTGSYEQYF. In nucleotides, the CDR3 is TGCGCCAGCAGCTTCGGTGGGACAGGGTCCTACGAGCAGTACTTC.

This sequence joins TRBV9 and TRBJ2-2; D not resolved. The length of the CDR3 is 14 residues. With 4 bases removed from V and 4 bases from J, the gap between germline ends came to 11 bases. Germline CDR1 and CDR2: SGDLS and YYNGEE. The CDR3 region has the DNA TGTGCCAGCAGCCCCAGCCAATTCACCGGGGAGCTGTTTTTT. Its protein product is CASSPSQFTGELFF. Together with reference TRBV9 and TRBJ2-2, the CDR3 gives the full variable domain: DSGVTQTPKHLITATGQRVTLRCSPRSGDLSVYWYQQSLDQGLQFLIQYYNGEERAKGNILERFSAQQFPDLHSELNLSSLELGDSALYFCASSPSQFTGELFFGEGSRLTVL.

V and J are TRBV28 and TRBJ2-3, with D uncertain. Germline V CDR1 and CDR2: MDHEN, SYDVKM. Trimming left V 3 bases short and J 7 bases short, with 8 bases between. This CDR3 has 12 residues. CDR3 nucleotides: TGTGCCAGCAGTTTTCGGCGAAATACGCAGTATTTT. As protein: CASSFRRNTQYF.

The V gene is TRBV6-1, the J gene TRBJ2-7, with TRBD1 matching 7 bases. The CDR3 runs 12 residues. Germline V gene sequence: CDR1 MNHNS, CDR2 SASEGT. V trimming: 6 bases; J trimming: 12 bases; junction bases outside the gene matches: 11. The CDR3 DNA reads TGTGCCAGCAGCGCCGGCTTGGGACAGCTGTACTTC. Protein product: CASSAGLGQLYF.

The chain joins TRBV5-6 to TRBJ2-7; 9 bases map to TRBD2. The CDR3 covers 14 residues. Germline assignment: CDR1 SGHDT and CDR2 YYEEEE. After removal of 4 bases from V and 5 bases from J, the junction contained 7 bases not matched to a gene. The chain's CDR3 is CASSPGLANNEQYF. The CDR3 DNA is TGTGCCAGCAGCCCGGGACTAGCAAACAACGAGCAGTACTTC.

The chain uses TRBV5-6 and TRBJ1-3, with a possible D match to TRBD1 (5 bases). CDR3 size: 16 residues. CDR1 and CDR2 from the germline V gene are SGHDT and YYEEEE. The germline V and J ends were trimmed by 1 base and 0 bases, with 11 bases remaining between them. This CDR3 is CASSLIAGASGNTIYF. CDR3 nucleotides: TGTGCCAGCAGCTTGATTGCCGGGGCCTCTGGAAACACCATATATTTT.

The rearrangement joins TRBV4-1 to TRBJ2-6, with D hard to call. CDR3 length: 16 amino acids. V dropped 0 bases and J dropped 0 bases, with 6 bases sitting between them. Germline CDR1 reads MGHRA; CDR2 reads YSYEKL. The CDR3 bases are TGCGCCAGCAGCCAAGAGATGCGCTCTGGGGCCAACGTCCTGACTTTC. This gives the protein CASSQEMRSGANVLTF.

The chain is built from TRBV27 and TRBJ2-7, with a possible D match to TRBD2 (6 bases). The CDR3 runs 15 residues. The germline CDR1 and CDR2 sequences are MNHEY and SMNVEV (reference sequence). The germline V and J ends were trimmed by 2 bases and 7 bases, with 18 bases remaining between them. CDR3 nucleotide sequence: TGTGCCAGCAGTTTAGGAGGGGTAGGGCTGAGGGAGCAGTACTTC. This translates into CASSLGGVGLREQYF.

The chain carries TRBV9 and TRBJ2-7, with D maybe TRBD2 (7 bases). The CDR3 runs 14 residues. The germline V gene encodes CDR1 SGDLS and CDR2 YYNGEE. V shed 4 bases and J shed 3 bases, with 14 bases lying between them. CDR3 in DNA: TGTGCCAGCAGCCTTGAGGGGGGGCGCTACGAGCAGTACTTC. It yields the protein CASSLEGGRYEQYF.

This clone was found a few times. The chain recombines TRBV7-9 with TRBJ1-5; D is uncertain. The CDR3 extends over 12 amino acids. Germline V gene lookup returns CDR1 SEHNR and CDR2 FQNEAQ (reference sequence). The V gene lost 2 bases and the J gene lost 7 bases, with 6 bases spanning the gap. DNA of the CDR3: TGTGCCAGCAGCTTATTACAACAGCCCCAGCATTTT. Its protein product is CASSLLQQPQHF.

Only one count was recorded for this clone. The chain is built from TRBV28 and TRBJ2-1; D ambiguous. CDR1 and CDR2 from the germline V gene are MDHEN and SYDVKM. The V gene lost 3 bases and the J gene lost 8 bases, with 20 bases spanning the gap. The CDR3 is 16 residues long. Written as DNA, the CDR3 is TGTGCCAGCAGTTTCCCTCAAGGGTCTAGTACCGATGAGCAGTTCTTC. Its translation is CASSFPQGSSTDEQFF.

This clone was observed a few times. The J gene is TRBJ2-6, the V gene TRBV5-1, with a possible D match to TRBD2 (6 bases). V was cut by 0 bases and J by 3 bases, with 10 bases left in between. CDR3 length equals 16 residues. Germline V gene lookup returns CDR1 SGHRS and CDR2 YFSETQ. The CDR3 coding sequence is TGCGCCAGCAGCTTGGGGCAGGGAGGTGGGGCCAACGTCCTGACTTTC. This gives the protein CASSLGQGGGANVLTF.

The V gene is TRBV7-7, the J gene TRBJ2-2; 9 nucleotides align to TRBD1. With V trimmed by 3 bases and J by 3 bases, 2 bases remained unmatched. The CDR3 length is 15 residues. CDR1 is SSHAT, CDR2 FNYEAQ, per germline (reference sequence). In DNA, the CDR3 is TGTGCCAGCAGCTTGGGACAGGGTTACACCGGGGAGCTGTTTTTT. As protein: CASSLGQGYTGELFF.

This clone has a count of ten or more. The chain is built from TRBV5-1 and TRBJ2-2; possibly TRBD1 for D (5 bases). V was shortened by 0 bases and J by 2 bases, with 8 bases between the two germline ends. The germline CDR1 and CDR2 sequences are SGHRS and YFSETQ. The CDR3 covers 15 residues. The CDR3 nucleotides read TGCGCCAGCAGCTTGGGACAGATAAACACCGGGGAGCTGTTTTTT. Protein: CASSLGQINTGELFF.

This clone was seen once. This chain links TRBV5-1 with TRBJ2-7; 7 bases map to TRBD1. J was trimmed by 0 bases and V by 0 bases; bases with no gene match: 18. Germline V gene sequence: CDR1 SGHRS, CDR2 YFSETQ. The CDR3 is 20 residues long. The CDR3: CASSLDPGDRFPGNSYEQYF. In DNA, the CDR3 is TGCGCCAGCAGCTTGGACCCCGGGGACAGATTTCCCGGGAACTCCTACGAGCAGTACTTC.

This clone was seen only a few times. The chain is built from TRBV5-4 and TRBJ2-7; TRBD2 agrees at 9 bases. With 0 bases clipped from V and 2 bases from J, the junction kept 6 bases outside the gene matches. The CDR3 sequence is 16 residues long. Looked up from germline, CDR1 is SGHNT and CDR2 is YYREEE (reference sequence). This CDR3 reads CASSLVISGSTYEQYF. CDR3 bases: TGTGCCAGCAGCTTGGTCATTAGCGGGAGTACCTACGAGCAGTACTTC.

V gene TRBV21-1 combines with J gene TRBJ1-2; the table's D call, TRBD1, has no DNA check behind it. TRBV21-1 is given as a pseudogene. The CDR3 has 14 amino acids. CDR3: CASRGGHYPYGYTF. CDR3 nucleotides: TGTGCCAGCAGAGGGGGACACTACCCCTATGGCTACACCTTC.

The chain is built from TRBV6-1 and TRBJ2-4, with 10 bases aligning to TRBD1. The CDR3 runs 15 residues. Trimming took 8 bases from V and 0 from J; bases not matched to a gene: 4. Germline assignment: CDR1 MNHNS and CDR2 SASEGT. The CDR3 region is CASHRQGAAKNIQYF. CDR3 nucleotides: TGTGCCAGCCACAGACAGGGGGCAGCCAAAAACATTCAGTACTTC.

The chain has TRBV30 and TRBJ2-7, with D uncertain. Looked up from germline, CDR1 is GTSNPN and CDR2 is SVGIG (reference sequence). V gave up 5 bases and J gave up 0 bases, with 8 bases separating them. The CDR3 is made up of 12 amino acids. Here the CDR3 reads CAWWRNSYEQYF. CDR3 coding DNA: TGTGCCTGGTGGCGGAACTCCTACGAGCAGTACTTC.

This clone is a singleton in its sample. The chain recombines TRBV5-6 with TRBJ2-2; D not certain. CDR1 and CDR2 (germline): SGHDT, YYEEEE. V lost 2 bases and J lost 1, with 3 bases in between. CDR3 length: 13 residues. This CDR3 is CASSFGNTGELFF. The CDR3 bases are TGTGCCAGCAGCTTTGGGAACACCGGGGAGCTGTTTTTT.

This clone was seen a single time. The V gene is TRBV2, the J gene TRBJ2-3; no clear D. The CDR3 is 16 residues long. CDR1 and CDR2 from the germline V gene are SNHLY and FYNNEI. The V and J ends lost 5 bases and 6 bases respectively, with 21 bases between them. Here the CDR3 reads CASSRLGSSVADTQYF. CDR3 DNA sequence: TGTGCCAGCAGTAGACTGGGGTCGTCGGTGGCTGATACGCAGTATTTT.